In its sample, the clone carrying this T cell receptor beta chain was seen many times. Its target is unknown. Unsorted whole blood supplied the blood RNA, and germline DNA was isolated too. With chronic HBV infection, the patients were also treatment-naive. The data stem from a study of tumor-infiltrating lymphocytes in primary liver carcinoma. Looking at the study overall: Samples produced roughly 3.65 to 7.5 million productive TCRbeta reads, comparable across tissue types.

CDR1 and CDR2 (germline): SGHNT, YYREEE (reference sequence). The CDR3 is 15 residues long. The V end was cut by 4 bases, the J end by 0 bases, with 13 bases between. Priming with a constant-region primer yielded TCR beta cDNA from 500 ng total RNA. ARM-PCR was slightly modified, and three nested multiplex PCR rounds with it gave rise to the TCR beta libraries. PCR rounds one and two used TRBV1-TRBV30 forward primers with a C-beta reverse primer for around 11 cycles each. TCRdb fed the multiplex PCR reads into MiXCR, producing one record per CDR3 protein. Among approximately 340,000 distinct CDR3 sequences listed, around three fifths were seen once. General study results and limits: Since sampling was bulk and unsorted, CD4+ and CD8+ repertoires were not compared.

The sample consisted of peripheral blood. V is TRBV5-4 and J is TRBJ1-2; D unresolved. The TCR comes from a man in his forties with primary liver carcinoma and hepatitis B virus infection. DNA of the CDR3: TGTGCCAGCAGCGTATCGGGGAGAACTAACTATGGCTACACCTTC. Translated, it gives CASSVSGRTNYGYTF.